Listed here are 6 T cell receptor beta chains from one sample, sequenced in a study of blood T cell repertoires in COVID-19. Sequencing used immunoSEQ multiplex PCR; TCRdb keeps in-frame clones, though not all of them. The profile shows 95,000 to 150,000 clones, approximately 81% of them singletons. Sequenced: peripheral blood. Receptor source: a man aged 60-69 years with acute or convalescent COVID-19.

This chain uses TRBV6-5 with TRBJ1-1; no firm D call. The V end was cut by 8 bases, the J end by 7 bases, with 17 bases between. This CDR3 is built from 13 residues. Germline assignment: CDR1 MNHEY and CDR2 SVGAGI. The CDR3 bases are TGTGCCAGCCGGTTAACATCCGGGTTTGAAGCTTTCTTT. Its translation is CASRLTSGFEAFF.

This clone showed up just a few times. This chain uses TRBV19 with TRBJ1-2; D possibly corresponds to TRBD1 (6 bases). Germline lookup yields CDR1 LNHDA and CDR2 SQIVND (reference sequence). V dropped 5 bases and J dropped 0 bases, with 10 bases sitting between them. The CDR3 totals 14 residues. The CDR3 here is CASSPGQTNYGYTF. The CDR3 DNA sequence: TGTGCCAGTAGTCCAGGACAGACTAACTATGGCTACACCTTC.

The rearrangement links TRBV6-5 to TRBJ2-3; 8 bases are a match to TRBD2. The CDR3 is 15 amino acids. The germline V gene encodes CDR1 MNHEY and CDR2 SVGAGI. J was trimmed by 2 bases and V by 7 bases; bases with no gene match: 8. CDR3 residues: CASNDERGITDTQYF. The CDR3, as DNA: TGTGCCAGCAACGACGAGCGGGGGATCACAGATACGCAGTATTTT.

This clone was seen repeatedly, ten times or more. The chain recombines TRBV6-1 with TRBJ2-1; 10 positions agree with TRBD1. V lost 4 bases, J lost 0 bases, and 3 bases stayed unmatched. The CDR3 runs 16 residues. Germline V gene sequence: CDR1 MNHNS, CDR2 SASEGT. CDR3 DNA sequence: TGTGCCAGCAGTGGGCGACAGGGGGCCTCCTACAATGAGCAGTTCTTC. This sequence encodes CASSGRQGASYNEQFF.

V is TRBV6-6 and J is TRBJ2-7; the D is unclear. Trimming pared 5 bases from V and 3 bases from J, leaving 8 bases between. Germline lookup yields CDR1 MNHNY and CDR2 SVGAGI (reference sequence). The CDR3 contains 12 residues. CDR3 loop: CASSPSLYEQYF. CDR3 coding DNA: TGTGCCAGCAGTCCTTCTCTCTACGAGCAGTACTTC.

The CDR3 nucleotides read TGCGCCAGCAGCAAAAGTGGGGCCCCCGAGAACACCATATATTTT. It is translated as CASSKSGAPENTIYF. The J gene is TRBJ1-3, the V gene TRBV5-1; D perhaps matches TRBD1 (5 bases). Looked up from germline, CDR1 is SGHRS and CDR2 is YFSETQ. Between the trimmed V and J ends, which lost 4 bases and 7 bases, there was a span of 18 bases. The CDR3 loop spans 15 amino acids.